What follows are 27 T cell receptor beta chains derived from one specimen sequenced in a study of human T cells and chemical hapten exposure. Time point indicated: pre-sensitization, week 0. Treatment meaning: therapeutic diphenylcyclopropenone sensitization with weekly scalp DPC. TCRdb called the RACE reads again in MiXCR, with one record for every CDR3 protein. The profile shows about 60,000 distinct CDR3 sequences, about 11% of them singletons. The source was whole blood, collected in connection with sensitization to the hapten diphenylcyclopropenone (DPC). These receptors came from a woman between 40 and 50 years old with alopecia areata. Some clones in this sample may be carry-over from other donors' samples.

This clonotype was recorded many times. The chain recombines TRBV11-2 with TRBJ1-1; D possibly corresponds to TRBD1 (5 bases). Germline loops: CDR1 SGHAT, CDR2 FQNNGV. V dropped 5 bases and J dropped 4 bases, with 17 bases sitting between them. This CDR3 comprises 15 residues. The CDR3 DNA reads TGTGCCAGCAGCCGACGCCAGGGTAGCGGCACTGAAGCTTTCTTT. This gives the protein CASSRRQGSGTEAFF.

This chain connects TRBV6-1 to TRBJ1-5, with D perhaps matching TRBD1 (6 bases). Trimming removed 10 bases from V and 1 base from J, with 26 bases in between. The CDR3 totals 18 residues. Per the germline V gene, CDR1 is MNHNS and CDR2 is SASEGT. The CDR3 DNA is TGTGCCACCTTAGCGAGAACCGCAGGGGTGGCGAGCAATCAGCCCCAGCATTTT. Residues: CATLARTAGVASNQPQHF.

This clonotype was seen ten or more times. The CDR3 loop is CASSYGGIRAFF. CDR3 sequence (DNA): TGTGCCAGCAGCTACGGGGGGATTAGAGCTTTCTTT. This chain connects TRBV28 to TRBJ1-1; D possibly corresponds to TRBD1 (5 bases). V shed 6 bases and J shed 10 bases, with 15 bases lying between them. There are 12 residues in the CDR3. Germline V gene lookup returns CDR1 MDHEN and CDR2 SYDVKM.

This clonotype has at least ten counts. The rearrangement links TRBV19 to TRBJ2-2; unclear D gene. The V end lost 11 bases, the J end lost 6 bases, and 13 bases lay between the germline ends. This CDR3 contains 12 residues. Germline assignment: CDR1 LNHDA and CDR2 SQIVND (reference sequence). This CDR3 is CASQSDAGELFF. The CDR3 bases are TGTGCCTCTCAATCGGACGCCGGGGAGCTGTTTTTT.

This clonotype was seen at least ten times. The chain recombines TRBV6-6 with TRBJ2-7; D perhaps matches TRBD1 (7 bases). CDR1 is MNHNY, CDR2 SVGAGI, per germline (reference sequence). Trimming took 0 bases from V and 5 from J, leaving 20 bases between them. The CDR3 has 17 amino acids. The CDR3 nucleotides read TGTGCCAGCAGTTACTCGAGTGGGGGCAGGGGGGACAACGAGCAGTACTTC. The encoded protein is CASSYSSGGRGDNEQYF.

This clonotype appeared many times. V gene TRBV5-1 combines with J gene TRBJ2-5; no firm D call. V shed 6 bases and J shed 1 base, with 7 bases lying between them. The CDR3 spans 12 residues. Germline lookup yields CDR1 SGHRS and CDR2 YFSETQ. DNA for the CDR3: TGCGCCAGCACTAACAGCCAAGAGACCCAGTACTTC. This gives the protein CASTNSQETQYF.

This clonotype occurred many times. V is TRBV6-1 and J is TRBJ2-1, with D unresolved. CDR1 and CDR2 (germline): MNHNS, SASEGT. This CDR3 spans 12 amino acids. V shed 9 bases and J shed 1 base, with 7 bases lying between them. CDR3 coding DNA: TGTGCCAGTGGACCGTCCTACAATGAGCAGTTCTTC. Its translation is CASGPSYNEQFF.

This clonotype was counted ten times or more. The genes are TRBV7-2 and TRBJ1-6; tentative D call: TRBD1 (5 bases). CDR1 is SGHTA and CDR2 is FQGNSA in the germline V gene. This CDR3 is built from 14 residues. The germline V and J ends were trimmed by 8 bases and 3 bases, with 11 bases remaining between them. For the CDR3, the DNA is TGTGCCAGCCGCCCGGGGGTCTATAATTCACCCCTCCACTTT. Translated: CASRPGVYNSPLHF.

This clonotype showed up just a few times. This chain uses TRBV4-2 with TRBJ1-4; 10 bases line up with TRBD1. Germline CDR1 and CDR2: LGHNA and YNFKEQ. After removal of 2 bases from V and 10 bases from J, the junction contained 10 bases not matched to a gene. The CDR3 is made up of 16 amino acids. The CDR3 reads CASSQPLGTGERKLFF. In DNA, the CDR3 is TGTGCCAGCAGCCAACCTCTAGGGACAGGGGAGCGAAAACTGTTTTTT.

The rearrangement uses TRBV7-6 and TRBJ2-1, with D maybe TRBD1 (6 bases). CDR1 SGHVS and CDR2 FNYEAQ come from the germline V gene. V shed 1 base and J shed 5 bases, with 12 bases lying between them. The CDR3 runs 15 residues. CDR3 bases: TGTGCCAGCAGCTTAGACAGGGCATCCCACAATGAGCAGTTCTTC. This encodes CASSLDRASHNEQFF.

At least ten counts were recorded for this clonotype. The chain employs TRBV12-3 or TRBV12-4 and TRBJ1-2; possible D gene TRBD1, 5 bases. V lost 5 bases to trimming and J lost 5 bases, with 6 bases between them. The CDR3 sequence is 11 residues long. The CDR3 region is CASSPGYGYTF. The CDR3 bases are TGTGCCAGCAGTCCAGGGTATGGCTACACCTTC.

This rearrangement joins TRBV18 to TRBJ2-7, with 7 bases identical to TRBD1. Germline CDR1 reads KGHSH; CDR2 reads LQKENI. The V gene end was trimmed by 3 bases and the J gene end by 6 bases; junction bases not matched to a gene: 8. The CDR3 has 14 residues. CDR3 residues: CASSPPGSGGEQYF. In DNA form, the CDR3 reads TGTGCCAGCTCACCCCCCGGGTCAGGGGGCGAGCAGTACTTC.

This clonotype was recorded at least ten times. This chain links TRBV11-2 with TRBJ1-6; unclear D gene. Trimming stripped 1 base from V and 10 bases from J, with 11 bases between. The CDR3 covers 14 residues. CDR1 SGHAT and CDR2 FQNNGV come from the germline V gene. DNA of the CDR3: TGTGCCAGCAGCTTAGGTTGGGGTAGCTCACCCCTCCACTTT. Its translation: CASSLGWGSSPLHF. The variable domain in full, with the rest retrieved from reference TRBV11-2 and TRBJ1-6, is EAGVAQSPRYKIIEKRQSVAFWCNPISGHATLYWYQQILGQGPKLLIQFQNNGVVDDSQLPKDRFSAERLKGVDSTLKIQPAKLEDSAVYLCASSLGWGSSPLHFGNGTRLTVT.

This chain links TRBV19 with TRBJ2-1; D remains unclear. CDR3 length: 13 residues. V was clipped by 5 bases and J by 9 bases, with 14 bases between them. Germline V CDR1 and CDR2: LNHDA, SQIVND (reference sequence). The CDR3 bases are TGTGCCAGTAGTGTTACCAGAATCGGTGAGCAGTTCTTC. It codes for CASSVTRIGEQFF.

This clonotype was counted many times. The V call is TRBV12-3 or TRBV12-4, the J call TRBJ2-2; D is perhaps TRBD1 or TRBD2 (6 bases each). Deletions cut 5 bases from V and 7 bases from J, with 14 bases between. The CDR3 has 14 amino acids. The CDR3, as DNA: TGTGCCAGCAGTCCATTACAGGGAGGCGGGGAGCTGTTTTTT. Translation gives CASSPLQGGGELFF.

The chain is built from TRBV10-3 and TRBJ2-7; D call uncertain. Germline CDR1 and CDR2: ENHRY and SYGVKD. Between the trimmed V and J ends, which lost 1 base and 3 bases, there was a span of 4 bases. CDR3 length: 12 residues. CDR3 nucleotide sequence: TGTGCCATCAGTGAGTTCGACTACGAGCAGTACTTC. As protein: CAISEFDYEQYF.

This clonotype was observed a handful of times. V gene TRBV6-4 combines with J gene TRBJ1-6, with TRBD1 matching over 9 bases. The CDR3 is made up of 15 amino acids. Germline V gene sequence: CDR1 MRHNA, CDR2 SNTAGT. V gave up 3 bases and J gave up 7 bases; unmatched junction bases: 4. The chain's CDR3 is CASSEAGTGNSPLHF. The CDR3, as DNA: TGTGCCAGCAGTGAAGCCGGGACAGGGAATTCACCCCTCCACTTT.

The rearrangement links TRBV24-1 to TRBJ2-5, with 10 bases identical to TRBD2. V trimming: 4 bases; J trimming: 3 bases; junction bases outside the gene matches: 4. Germline-derived CDR1 and CDR2 are KGHDR and SFDVKD. This CDR3 spans 15 amino acids. The CDR3 nucleotides are TGTGCCACCAGTGAGCCTAGCGGGAGCGAAGAGACCCAGTACTTC. It is translated as CATSEPSGSEETQYF.

With respect to this clonotype: A much larger clone lies one base from this, so it may be a read error. This is likely a read error, given that the CDR3 carries no conserved phenylalanine or tryptophan at its end. The chain recombines TRBV4-1 with TRBJ2-1, with 7 bases aligning to TRBD2. Germline V CDR1 and CDR2: MGHRA, YSYEKL. This CDR3 has 17 amino acids. V gave up 4 bases and J gave up 3 bases; unmatched junction bases: 12. The DNA of the CDR3 is TGCGCCAGCAGCCTAAACCCGGGGCGGGGGTTCTACAATGAGCAGTTCTCC. Translated, it gives CASSLNPGRGFYNEQFS.

This clonotype was seen ten or more times. V and J are TRBV9 and TRBJ1-1, with D possibly TRBD1 on 5 matching bases. This CDR3 has 14 amino acids. CDR1 and CDR2 (germline): SGDLS, YYNGEE. The V end lost 0 bases, the J end lost 4 bases, and 10 bases lay between the germline ends. CDR3 coding DNA: TGTGCCAGCAGCGTAGGGGGGACCTCCACTGAAGCTTTCTTT. It encodes CASSVGGTSTEAFF.

The chain recombines TRBV6-6 with TRBJ2-1; perhaps TRBD2 as D (5 bases). CDR3 length: 14 residues. Trimming pared 2 bases from V and 8 bases from J, leaving 13 bases between. Per the germline V gene, CDR1 is MNHNY and CDR2 is SVGAGI (reference sequence). In DNA form, the CDR3 reads TGTGCCAGCAGTTACGACTACCTGACGGATGAGCAGTTCTTC. This translates into CASSYDYLTDEQFF.

This clonotype was seen more than once but under ten times. The rearrangement uses TRBV6-5 and TRBJ2-7; weak D call: TRBD1 (5 bases). Germline V gives CDR1 MNHEY, CDR2 SVGAGI. V was pared by 2 bases and J by 2 bases, with 16 bases between. The CDR3 sequence is 16 residues long. The CDR3 loop reads CASSYGATGATYEQYF. DNA for the CDR3: TGTGCCAGCAGTTACGGGGCCACAGGAGCCACCTACGAGCAGTACTTC.

This clonotype has ten or more counts. The gene calls are TRBV14 and TRBJ2-3, with D possibly being TRBD2 (5 bases). CDR3 size: 15 residues. V was cut by 0 bases and J by 3 bases, with 10 bases left in between. CDR1 and CDR2 (germline): SGHDN, FVKESK. CDR3 DNA sequence: TGTGCCAGCAGCCAAGACAGGAGAGGGACAGATACGCAGTATTTT. Amino acid sequence: CASSQDRRGTDTQYF.

This clonotype was counted only a few times. The rearrangement links TRBV11-2 to TRBJ2-3; possibly TRBD2 for D (6 bases). The CDR3 spans 16 residues. CDR1 and CDR2 from the germline V gene are SGHAT and FQNNGV. V was shortened by 5 bases and J by 4 bases, with 19 bases between the two germline ends. CDR3 protein: CASSRAGSVGSDTQYF. CDR3 DNA sequence: TGTGCCAGCAGCCGTGCGGGGTCGGTCGGTTCAGATACGCAGTATTTT.

The rearrangement links TRBV3-1 to TRBJ2-7; 10 nucleotides match TRBD2. Germline CDR1 LGHDT, CDR2 YNNKEL (reference sequence). V shed 1 base, J shed 3 bases, and the junction held 3 bases outside the gene matches. The CDR3 length is 15 residues. CDR3: CASSQVPSGGYEQYF. In DNA, the CDR3 is TGTGCCAGCAGCCAAGTTCCTAGCGGGGGCTACGAGCAGTACTTC.

This rearrangement joins TRBV7-2 to TRBJ2-1, with 9 positions matching TRBD2. The J segment lost 9 bases and the V segment lost 5 bases, leaving 8 bases of the junction unmatched. This CDR3 spans 14 amino acids. In germline, CDR1 is SGHTA, CDR2 FQGNSA. CDR3: CASSPALAGSEQFF. The DNA for the CDR3 is TGTGCCAGCAGCCCGGCCCTAGCGGGGAGTGAGCAGTTCTTC.

This clonotype came up a few times. This sequence joins TRBV7-2 and TRBJ2-3; 7 bases fit TRBD2. The CDR3 loop spans 16 amino acids. Trimming cost V 3 bases and J 4 bases; bases outside gene matches: 10. The germline V gene encodes CDR1 SGHTA and CDR2 FQGNSA. The CDR3 DNA follows: TGTGCCAGCAGCTTGTTTGCGGGTGGGGGGGCAGATACGCAGTATTTT. This translates into CASSLFAGGGADTQYF.